These T cell receptor beta chains were read from a single sample in a study of lymphopenia after photon versus proton radiotherapy. The table came from immunoSEQ multiplex PCR; TCRdb's copy has only in-frame clones and leaves some out. Of 20,000 to 25,000 clones listed, 85% to 90% are singletons. Here the sequenced sample was peripheral blood, taken from a patient treated with proton-based radiotherapy. The receptors come from an older man with esophageal cancer. The CDR3 runs from the conserved cysteine through the conserved F or W. The size field is filled for only some rows; it gives once, few, many or a size class.

>TRBV2|NA
CASSEYGAGNTIYF
>TRBV6-1|NA
CASSDLLDNGNTIYF
>TRBV14|NA
CASSRYRGNEQFF
>TRBV4-3|NA
CASSQEGLGGETQYF
>TRBV9|NA
CASSATGRLSPLHF
>TRBV9|NA
CASSESGTSYTF
>TRBV6-5|NA
CASNKQGDYGYTF
>TRBV19|NA
CASSMASRLFF
>TRBV7-9|few
CASSPGFTYGYTF
>TRBV7-2|NA
CASSPQRGLETQYF
>TRBV6-5|few
CASRDSQETQYF
>TRBV7-9|once
CASSSMHNEQFF
>TRBV7-6|NA
CASRPRGVTGDSNQPQHF
>TRBV21-1|once
CASSQQGAGGYTF
>TRBV7-2|NA
CASSLALAGAGRELFF
>TRBV7-6|NA
CASSPVRSTNEKLFF
>TRBV27|NA
CASSDRGRPYEQYF
>TRBV9|NA
CASSVGLGWAGGYNEQFF
>TRBV6-5|NA
CASSPLTGELFF
>TRBV9|few
CASSPISTTGELFF
>TRBV27|NA
CASSPLPGQGSYSGANVLTF
>TRBV18|NA
CASSPGHSTDTQYF
>TRBV9|NA
CASSVAGTGGEGYTF
>TRBV5-1|NA
CASSLGEADTQYF
>TRBV30|NA
CAWSYPWDGGNTIYF
>TRBV7-2|NA
CASSLGNPGQGAYEQYF
>TRBV27|NA
CASSDRGGYGYTF
>TRBV19|NA
CASSTRQAAHEKLFF
>TRBV7-9|NA
CASSPKRGGSAGNIQYF
>TRBV30|few
CAWSPKTGTNEKLFF
>TRBV7-7|NA
CASSYRDRGYEQYF
>TRBV30|NA
CAWNRGQILSPLHF
>TRBV5-1|NA
CASSPKEAGTEAFF
>TRBV5-4|NA
CASSMGGLADNEQFF
>TRBV5-4|NA
CASSWDRENGYTF
>TRBV5-1|NA
CASSPTGAHSGNTIYF
>TRBV6-4|NA
CASRDSNGYTF
>TRBV7-2|NA
CASSPTGGYQPQHF
>TRBV7-3|NA
CASSLKRYQPQHF
>TRBV7-8|NA
CASSLRPGTGYGYTF
>TRBV27|NA
CASSLRQGTYNEQFF
>TRBV7-2|NA
CASSLRSLAGGTNNEQFF
>TRBV11-2|NA
CASSPRGFVFGETYNEQFF
>TRBV7-9|NA
CASSLVIQGETQYF
>TRBV5-5|NA
CASSTLTSGGDTQYF
>TRBV7-8|NA
CASSLFIPYGYTF
>TRBV13|NA
CASSLSGGTEAFF
>TRBV7-8|NA
CASSPRQNLDLYNEQFF
>TRBV5-1|NA
CASRLDWGRDTEAFF
>TRBV7-2|NA
CASSRVGETQYF
>TRBV25-1|NA
CASSEPGQEYGYTF
>TRBV7-6|NA
CASSGTSGAVGEQFF
>TRBV25-1|NA
CASSVGGAAEKLFF
>TRBV13|NA
CASSLALGASGDHEQYF
>TRBV7-9|NA
CASSLAAGYVYEQYF
>TRBV10-3|medium-sized
CAISESIQGIQPQHF
>TRBV19|NA
CASSIEGTGMNTEAFF